This T cell receptor beta chain comes out of a study of shared clonotypes between healthy human individuals. The repertoire was sequenced with immunoSEQ multiplex PCR; TCRdb's copy has only in-frame clones and lacks some. Here the sample spans fewer than 850,000 clones, about two thirds being singletons. All donors were Caucasian adults living in Nashville, Tennessee. The CDR3 runs to 18 residues. Per germline, CDR1 LNHDA and CDR2 SQIVND (reference sequence). V lost 4 bases, J lost 0 bases, and 10 bases stayed unmatched. The sequence derives from a woman younger than 45 in good health. Sequencing used memory CD4+ T cells sorted from blood. Described subset: CD45RA-negative fraction. The chain combines TRBV19 with TRBJ2-7; 12 nucleotides align to TRBD2. This CDR3 reads CASSRSWTSGINSYEQYF. The DNA for the CDR3 is TGTGCCAGTAGTAGATCTTGGACTAGCGGGATTAACTCCTACGAGCAGTACTTC.